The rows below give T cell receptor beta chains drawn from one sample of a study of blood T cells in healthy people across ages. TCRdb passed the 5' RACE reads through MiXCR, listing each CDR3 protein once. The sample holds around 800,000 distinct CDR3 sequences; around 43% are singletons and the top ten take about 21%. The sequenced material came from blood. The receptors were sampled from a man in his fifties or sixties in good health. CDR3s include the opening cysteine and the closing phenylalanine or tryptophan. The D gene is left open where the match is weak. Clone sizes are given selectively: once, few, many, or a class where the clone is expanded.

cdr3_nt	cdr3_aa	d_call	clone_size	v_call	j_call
TGTGCCAGCAGCTTGAGATCAGGGGGCGCTTTCTTT	CASSLRSGGAFF	TRBD1	NA	TRBV7-9	TRBJ1-1
TGTGCCAGCAGCTTGGGCGCGCAAGTAAATGAAAAACTGTTTTTT	CASSLGAQVNEKLFF	NA	NA	TRBV7-9	TRBJ1-4
TGTGCCAGCAGCCCCACTGTGGACGTGGAGACCCAGTACTTC	CASSPTVDVETQYF	NA	NA	TRBV7-2	TRBJ2-5
TGTGCCAGCAGTGAATCGCAGGGAGAGTGGTATGAGCAGTTCTTC	CASSESQGEWYEQFF	NA	few	TRBV2	TRBJ2-1
TGTGCCAGCAGCCCCCTGGGGTCTAGCGGGGGTAATGAGCAGTTCTTC	CASSPLGSSGGNEQFF	TRBD2	few	TRBV7-9	TRBJ2-1
TGCAGCGTTGATGGTGGCGGTACCTACGAGCAGTACTTC	CSVDGGGTYEQYF	NA	NA	TRBV29-1	TRBJ2-7
TGTGCCAGCAGCCCAATATCAGCACCTAATTCACCCCTCCACTTT	CASSPISAPNSPLHF	NA	NA	TRBV7-2	TRBJ1-6
TGTGCCAGCAGCGAGGGGCTAGACCCAGATACGCAGTATTTT	CASSEGLDPDTQYF	NA	few	TRBV7-2	TRBJ2-3
TGCAGTGCGCCGGGACAGCCGGTCTATGGCTACACCTTC	CSAPGQPVYGYTF	TRBD1	NA	TRBV20-1	TRBJ1-2
TGTGCCAGCAGCCAAGAACGCAGGAGCGAGACCCAGTACTTC	CASSQERRSETQYF	NA	few	TRBV14	TRBJ2-5
TGTGCCAGCAGCTCCGGACTAGCGGGGGGGCATTTCTTATACAATGAGCAGTTCTTC	CASSSGLAGGHFLYNEQFF	TRBD2	NA	TRBV7-2	TRBJ2-1
TGTGCCAGCAGTTACTCGCCGACAGTAACAGATACGCAGTATTTT	CASSYSPTVTDTQYF	NA	few	TRBV6-5	TRBJ2-3